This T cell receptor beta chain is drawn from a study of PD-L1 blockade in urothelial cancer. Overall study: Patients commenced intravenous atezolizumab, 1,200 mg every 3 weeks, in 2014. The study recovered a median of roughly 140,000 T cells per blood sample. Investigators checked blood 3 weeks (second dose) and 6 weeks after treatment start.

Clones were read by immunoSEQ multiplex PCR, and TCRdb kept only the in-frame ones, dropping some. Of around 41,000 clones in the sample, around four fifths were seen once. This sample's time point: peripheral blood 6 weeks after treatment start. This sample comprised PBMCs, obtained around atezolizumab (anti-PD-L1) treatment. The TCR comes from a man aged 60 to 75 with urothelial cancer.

This CDR3 reads CASRAGGQGYGYTF. In DNA form, the CDR3 reads TGTGCCAGCAGGGCCGGGGGACAGGGCTATGGCTACACCTTC. The rearrangement joins TRBV28 to TRBJ1-2; the match to TRBD1 covers 9 bases. Germline CDR1 reads MDHEN; CDR2 reads SYDVKM. The V segment lost 6 bases and the J segment 4 bases; nucleotides outside the gene matches: 6. The CDR3 is made up of 14 amino acids.